This TCR beta chain was recovered during a study of cytomegalovirus exposure and HLA in healthy donors. Study-wide background: A previous analysis identified 117 million unique TCR beta sequences derived from around 200 million T cells.

The V and J ends lost 4 bases and 3 bases respectively, with 19 bases between them. The CDR3 is 16 amino acids. The germline gives CDR1 MDHEN, CDR2 SYDVKM. A note on this clone: The target antigen is unknown.

It was with 60 Vbeta and 13 Jbeta primers that the PCR ran. The repertoire was sequenced with immunoSEQ multiplex PCR; TCRdb's copy has only in-frame clones and lacks some. Recorded for this sample: around 100,000 clones. Points from the study as a whole: Reports state that TCR beta sequences accurately predicted most subjects' HLA-A and HLA-B alleles.

This chain uses TRBV28 with TRBJ2-7, with D perhaps TRBD2 (5 bases). This sequence was found in a man in his forties in good health and CMV-seropositive. Source material: PBMCs. The CDR3 DNA reads TGTGCCAGCAGTTCCCCGCGGGCGGACCTTTACTACGAGCAGTACTTC. The encoded protein is CASSSPRADLYYEQYF.